This T cell receptor (beta chain) was profiled in a study of cytomegalovirus exposure and HLA in healthy donors. General study points: Under in vitro conditions, three CMV-associated chains were confirmed as specific for CMV antigens.

The CDR3 is 15 residues long. The junction had 2 bases not matched to a gene; V was cut back by 4 bases and J by 2 bases. Germline-derived CDR1 and CDR2 are MNHNS and SASEGT. In the case of this clone: Antigen specificity is unknown.

The method was immunoSEQ multiplex PCR; TCRdb's version includes in-frame clones alone and lacks a portion of them. This table holds some 200,000 clones, approximately 82% found once. Material for sequencing was PBMCs. This clonotype originated in a woman aged 25-40 years in good health and CMV-seropositive. The chain carries TRBV6-1 and TRBJ2-6; 7 bases fit TRBD2. CDR3: CASSVSGTGANVLTF. The CDR3 DNA follows: TGTGCCAGCAGTGTCAGCGGGACTGGGGCCAACGTCCTGACTTTC.